This passage covers 9 T cell receptor beta chains from one sample sequenced in a study of Tregs in tolerant kidney transplant recipients. Generated by immunoSEQ multiplex PCR, the TCRdb table keeps only in-frame clones and is missing some. Of nearly 95,000 clones detected, roughly 93% appear once; the ten largest clones hold 0.35% to 0.55%. Sequenced here: CD4+ T cells from blood, sampled before the transplant. These receptors came from a human donor who received a combined kidney and bone marrow transplant.

The rearrangement uses TRBV6-5 and TRBJ2-7; TRBD1 matches 9 bases. After removal of 2 bases from V and 4 bases from J, the junction contained 3 bases not matched to a gene. This CDR3 is built from 14 residues. Germline V gene data show CDR1 as MNHEY and CDR2 as SVGAGI. The CDR3 spells CASSYGQGRYEQYF. In nucleotides, the CDR3 is TGTGCCAGCAGTTACGGACAGGGGAGGTACGAGCAGTACTTC.

This chain links TRBV28 with TRBJ1-1; TRBD1 matches at 7 bases. V gave up 6 bases and J gave up 0 bases; unmatched junction bases: 4. The CDR3 has 14 amino acids. Per the germline V gene, CDR1 is MDHEN and CDR2 is SYDVKM. The CDR3 coding sequence is TGTGCCAGCAGGGAACAGGGGATGAACACTGAAGCTTTCTTT. Protein: CASREQGMNTEAFF.

The chain uses TRBV7-9 and TRBJ1-3; D possibly corresponds to TRBD1 (5 bases). The CDR3 is 15 amino acids. The germline V and J ends were trimmed by 5 bases and 2 bases, with 13 bases remaining between them. Germline V gene lookup returns CDR1 SEHNR and CDR2 FQNEAQ (reference sequence). CDR3 sequence: CASSLQGIPGNTIYF. The CDR3 coding sequence is TGTGCCAGCAGCCTGCAGGGTATACCTGGAAACACCATATATTTT. Full variable domain (remainder filled in from reference TRBV7-9 and TRBJ1-3): DTGVSQNPRHKITKRGQNVTFRCDPISEHNRLYWYRQTLGQGPEFLTYFQNEAQLEKSRLLSDRFSAERPKGSFSTLEIQRTEQGDSAMYLCASSLQGIPGNTIYFGEGSWLTVV.

The chain joins TRBV5-4 to TRBJ1-3; no clear D. The CDR3 has 16 residues. V shed 0 bases and J shed 0 bases, with 10 bases lying between them. Germline values: CDR1 SGHNT, CDR2 YYREEE (reference sequence). As DNA, the CDR3 is TGTGCCAGCAGCTTGGGAGGTTTAAGCTCTGGAAACACCATATATTTT. Amino acid sequence: CASSLGGLSSGNTIYF.

The chain combines TRBV7-3 with TRBJ2-4, with a possible D match to TRBD1 (5 bases). CDR3 size: 18 residues. In germline, CDR1 is SGHTA, CDR2 FQGTGA. V dropped 4 bases and J dropped 3 bases, with 22 bases sitting between them. This CDR3 reads CASSSFGLRGSGKNIQYF. The CDR3 DNA reads TGTGCCAGCAGCTCTTTCGGTTTAAGGGGCTCTGGCAAAAACATTCAGTACTTC.

The chain recombines TRBV9 with TRBJ2-2; TRBD1 might be the D (5 bases). V lost 2 bases, J lost 2 bases, and 10 bases lay in between. The CDR3 contains 15 residues. Germline V gene lookup returns CDR1 SGDLS and CDR2 YYNGEE. The CDR3 nucleotides are TGTGCCAGCAGCGTCCAGGGTGGAAACACCGGGGAGCTGTTTTTT. It is translated as CASSVQGGNTGELFF.

In its sample, this clone was seen once. V and J are TRBV5-4 and TRBJ2-7, with 10 bases that match TRBD2. The germline V gene has CDR1 SGHNT and CDR2 YYREEE (reference sequence). The ends lost 1 base at V and 6 bases at J; junction bases unmatched: 1. This CDR3 has 13 residues. The CDR3: CASSLSGGVEQYF. The CDR3 DNA sequence: TGTGCCAGCAGCTTGAGCGGGGGGGTCGAGCAGTACTTC.

V usage is TRBV2 and J usage is TRBJ1-2; D possibly corresponds to TRBD1 (6 bases). Germline V gene data show CDR1 as SNHLY and CDR2 as FYNNEI. The V end lost 6 bases, the J end lost 3 bases, and 8 bases lay between the germline ends. The CDR3 contains 12 residues. CDR3 DNA: TGTGCCAGCAGCAGGGGCGACTATGGCTACACCTTC. Protein product: CASSRGDYGYTF. The full variable domain, completed using reference TRBV2 and TRBJ1-2, is EPEVTQTPSHQVTQMGQEVILRCVPISNHLYFYWYRQILGQKVEFLVSFYNNEISEKSEIFDDQFSVERPDGSNFTLKIRSTKLEDSAMYFCASSRGDYGYTFGSGTRLTVV.

The V call is TRBV7-9, the J call TRBJ2-7; 12 bases are shared with TRBD2. From germline, CDR1 is SEHNR and CDR2 FQNEAQ (reference sequence). The length of the CDR3 is 15 residues. V lost 4 bases to trimming and J lost 2 bases; unmatched junction nucleotides: 3. The CDR3 protein is CASSSRLAGAYEQYF. The CDR3 bases are TGTGCCAGCAGCTCTAGACTAGCGGGGGCCTACGAGCAGTACTTC.